Listed below are T cell receptor beta chains from one sample, sequenced in a study of blood T cells in healthy people across ages. TCRdb reanalysed the 5' RACE reads using MiXCR and keeps one entry per CDR3 protein. This table holds about 570,000 distinct CDR3 sequences, roughly 28% found once. The specimen was blood. The origin of the receptors is a woman aged 70-85 years in good health. Each CDR3 is given with its conserved first and last residue. The D gene is left open where the match is weak. Clone size is stated in some rows and not others, as once, few, many or a class when expanded.

j_gene: TRBJ1-2; d_gene: TRBD1; v_gene: TRBV6-5; abundance: NA; CDR3aa: CASRRGTGRDYGYTF; CDR3nt: TGTGCCAGCAGACGCGGGACAGGGAGGGACTATGGCTACACCTTC
j_gene: TRBJ1-3; d_gene: NA; v_gene: TRBV7-2; abundance: few; CDR3aa: CASSLRERSGNTIYF; CDR3nt: TGTGCCAGCAGCCTCAGGGAGAGATCTGGAAACACCATATATTTT
j_gene: TRBJ1-1; d_gene: NA; v_gene: TRBV5-1; abundance: few; CDR3aa: CASSLAEGGTEAFF; CDR3nt: TGCGCCAGCAGCTTGGCTGAGGGGGGTACTGAAGCTTTCTTT
j_gene: TRBJ2-1; d_gene: NA; v_gene: TRBV4-2; abundance: NA; CDR3aa: CASSHASADSYNEQFF; CDR3nt: TGTGCCAGCAGCCATGCTAGCGCCGACTCCTACAATGAGCAGTTCTTC
j_gene: TRBJ2-5; d_gene: NA; v_gene: TRBV7-2; abundance: few; CDR3aa: CASSLVVQGTQYF; CDR3nt: TGTGCCAGCAGCTTAGTAGTCCAAGGGACCCAGTACTTC
j_gene: TRBJ2-2; d_gene: NA; v_gene: TRBV6-2/TRBV6-3; abundance: NA; CDR3aa: CASIPGHMNTGELFF; CDR3nt: TGTGCCAGCATCCCGGGACACATGAACACCGGGGAGCTGTTTTTT
j_gene: TRBJ2-3; d_gene: TRBD2; v_gene: TRBV12-3/TRBV12-4; abundance: NA; CDR3aa: CASSRGVRGTDTQYF; CDR3nt: TGTGCCAGCAGTCGGGGGGTTCGGGGAACAGATACGCAGTATTTT
j_gene: TRBJ2-7; d_gene: NA; v_gene: TRBV7-8; abundance: NA; CDR3aa: CASSLGSGGPSFGYF; CDR3nt: TGTGCCAGCAGCTTAGGATCCGGGGGTCCCTCATTTGGGTACTTC
j_gene: TRBJ1-3; d_gene: NA; v_gene: TRBV6-6; abundance: NA; CDR3aa: CASFSLGGTIYF; CDR3nt: TGTGCCAGCTTTTCCCTTGGGGGGACCATATATTTT
j_gene: TRBJ2-4; d_gene: NA; v_gene: TRBV11-2; abundance: NA; CDR3aa: CASGKKRKDIQYF; CDR3nt: TGTGCCAGCGGAAAGAAAAGGAAGGACATTCAGTACTTC
j_gene: TRBJ1-4; d_gene: TRBD1; v_gene: TRBV6-6; abundance: NA; CDR3aa: CASRAKTGSEKLFF; CDR3nt: TGTGCCAGCAGAGCTAAGACAGGGTCGGAAAAACTGTTTTTT
j_gene: TRBJ2-3; d_gene: NA; v_gene: TRBV29-1; abundance: NA; CDR3aa: CGHSLTDTQYF; CDR3nt: TGCGGCCACTCCCTGACGGATACGCAGTATTTT
j_gene: TRBJ2-1; d_gene: TRBD2; v_gene: TRBV12-3/TRBV12-4; abundance: few; CDR3aa: CASSLLAGGMGEQFF; CDR3nt: TGTGCCAGCAGTTTATTAGCGGGGGGTATGGGTGAGCAGTTCTTC
j_gene: TRBJ1-1; d_gene: TRBD1; v_gene: TRBV29-1; abundance: NA; CDR3aa: CSVERGGANTEAFF; CDR3nt: TGCAGCGTTGAACGAGGGGGCGCGAACACTGAAGCTTTCTTT
j_gene: TRBJ1-2; d_gene: NA; v_gene: TRBV7-8; abundance: NA; CDR3aa: CASSLVGGIIGGYTF; CDR3nt: TGTGCCAGCAGCTTAGTGGGGGGAATAATAGGAGGCTACACCTTC
j_gene: TRBJ2-6; d_gene: NA; v_gene: TRBV2; abundance: NA; CDR3aa: CASIQDPGANVLTF; CDR3nt: TGTGCCAGCATTCAGGATCCCGGGGCCAACGTCCTGACTTTC
j_gene: TRBJ1-6; d_gene: NA; v_gene: TRBV3-1; abundance: NA; CDR3aa: CASSPTWGPDNSPLHF; CDR3nt: TGTGCCAGCAGCCCTACCTGGGGACCCGATAATTCACCCCTCCACTTT
j_gene: TRBJ2-4; d_gene: TRBD1; v_gene: TRBV7-2; abundance: NA; CDR3aa: CASSSGTVGNIQYF; CDR3nt: TGTGCCAGCAGCTCCGGGACAGTAGGAAACATTCAGTACTTC
j_gene: TRBJ2-3; d_gene: NA; v_gene: TRBV20-1; abundance: NA; CDR3aa: CSASVGAGMTDTQYF; CDR3nt: TGCAGTGCTAGTGTTGGGGCGGGGATGACAGATACGCAGTATTTT
j_gene: TRBJ2-6; d_gene: NA; v_gene: TRBV7-9; abundance: NA; CDR3aa: CASSARGVTGASGANVLTF; CDR3nt: TGTGCCAGCAGCGCCCGGGGGGTAACAGGGGCGTCTGGGGCCAACGTCCTGACTTTC
j_gene: TRBJ1-2; d_gene: TRBD1; v_gene: TRBV4-2; abundance: NA; CDR3aa: CASSPRDRGYEGYTF; CDR3nt: TGTGCCAGCAGCCCCCGGGACAGGGGTTATGAGGGCTACACCTTC
j_gene: TRBJ1-5; d_gene: TRBD1; v_gene: TRBV7-2; abundance: NA; CDR3aa: CASSLLGTGGPQHF; CDR3nt: TGTGCCAGCAGCTTACTCGGGACAGGCGGGCCCCAGCATTTT
j_gene: TRBJ1-4; d_gene: NA; v_gene: TRBV20-1; abundance: NA; CDR3aa: CSATGRGGFEELFF; CDR3nt: TGCAGTGCTACGGGACGGGGAGGGTTCGAAGAACTGTTTTTT
j_gene: TRBJ2-4; d_gene: NA; v_gene: TRBV4-2; abundance: few; CDR3aa: CASSQGGDNIQYF; CDR3nt: TGTGCCAGCAGCCAAGGAGGTGATAACATTCAGTACTTC
j_gene: TRBJ2-5; d_gene: NA; v_gene: TRBV2; abundance: NA; CDR3aa: CASNLYQETQYF; CDR3nt: TGCGCCAGCAACCTGTACCAAGAGACCCAGTACTTC
j_gene: TRBJ1-1; d_gene: NA; v_gene: TRBV5-1; abundance: few; CDR3aa: CASSPETWNTEAFF; CDR3nt: TGCGCCAGCAGCCCCGAAACCTGGAACACTGAAGCTTTCTTT
j_gene: TRBJ2-1; d_gene: TRBD2; v_gene: TRBV20-1; abundance: NA; CDR3aa: CSAPSGGDRGYNEQSF; CDR3nt: TGCAGTGCTCCGAGCGGGGGGGACCGGGGCTACAATGAGCAGTCCTTC
j_gene: TRBJ1-2; d_gene: NA; v_gene: TRBV5-5; abundance: NA; CDR3aa: CASSLGQVHGYTF; CDR3nt: TGTGCCAGCAGCTTGGGGCAGGTTCATGGCTACACCTTC
j_gene: TRBJ2-3; d_gene: NA; v_gene: TRBV6-2/TRBV6-3; abundance: NA; CDR3aa: CASSDPGLRTDTQYF; CDR3nt: TGTGCCAGCAGTGACCCGGGACTTCGCACAGATACGCAGTATTTT
j_gene: TRBJ2-5; d_gene: NA; v_gene: TRBV7-9; abundance: NA; CDR3aa: CASRGAGETQYF; CDR3nt: TGTGCCAGCCGCGGGGCGGGAGAGACCCAGTACTTC
j_gene: TRBJ1-1; d_gene: TRBD1; v_gene: TRBV12-3/TRBV12-4; abundance: many; CDR3aa: CASSLQGKAFF; CDR3nt: TGTGCCAGCAGTCTACAGGGGAAAGCTTTCTTT